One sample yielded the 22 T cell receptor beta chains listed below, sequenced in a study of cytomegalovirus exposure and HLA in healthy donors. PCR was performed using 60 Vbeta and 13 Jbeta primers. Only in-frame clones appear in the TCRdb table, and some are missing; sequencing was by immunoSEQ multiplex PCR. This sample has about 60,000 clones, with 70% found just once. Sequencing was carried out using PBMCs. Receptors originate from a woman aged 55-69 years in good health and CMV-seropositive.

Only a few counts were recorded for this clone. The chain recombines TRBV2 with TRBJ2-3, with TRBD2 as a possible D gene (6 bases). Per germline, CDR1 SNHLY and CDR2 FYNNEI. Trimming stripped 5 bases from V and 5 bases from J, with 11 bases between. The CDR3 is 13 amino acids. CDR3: CASSRGNIDTQYF. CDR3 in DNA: TGTGCCAGCAGTCGGGGGAATATAGATACGCAGTATTTT.

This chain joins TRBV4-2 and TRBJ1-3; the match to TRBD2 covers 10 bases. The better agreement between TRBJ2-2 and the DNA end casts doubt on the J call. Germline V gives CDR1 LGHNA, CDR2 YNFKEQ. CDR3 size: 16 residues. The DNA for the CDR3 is TGTGCCAGCAGCCCGACTAGCGGGCCGGAAGCCGGGGAGCTGTTTTTT. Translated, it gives CASSPTSGPEAGELFF.

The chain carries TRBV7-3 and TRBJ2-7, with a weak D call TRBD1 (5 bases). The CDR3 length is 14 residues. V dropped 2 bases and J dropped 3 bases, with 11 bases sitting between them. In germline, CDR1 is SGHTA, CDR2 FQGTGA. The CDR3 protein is CASSLGPGNYEQYF. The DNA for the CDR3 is TGTGCCAGCAGCTTAGGGCCAGGGAACTACGAGCAGTACTTC.

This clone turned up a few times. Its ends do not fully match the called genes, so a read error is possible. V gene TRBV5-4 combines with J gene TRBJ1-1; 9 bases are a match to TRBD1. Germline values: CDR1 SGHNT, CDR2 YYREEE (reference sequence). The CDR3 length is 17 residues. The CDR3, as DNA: TGCGCCAGCAGCCCACAGGGGGCATGGGCGTATAGCACTGAAGCTTTCTTT. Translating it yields CASSPQGAWAYSTEAFF.

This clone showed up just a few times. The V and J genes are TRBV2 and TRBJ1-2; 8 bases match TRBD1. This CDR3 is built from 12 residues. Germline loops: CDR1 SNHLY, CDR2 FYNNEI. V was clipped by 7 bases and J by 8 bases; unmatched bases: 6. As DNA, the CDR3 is TGTGCCAGCACTCAGGGGGCTTACGGCTACACCTTC. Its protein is CASTQGAYGYTF.

The CDR3 spells CASSPPGDTEAFF. Written as DNA, the CDR3 is TGTGCCAGCTCACCACCCGGGGACACTGAAGCTTTCTTT. The J gene is TRBJ1-1, the V gene TRBV18; D is uncertain. V gave up 0 bases and J gave up 3 bases, with 5 bases separating them. The V gene's germline CDR1 is KGHSH and CDR2 LQKENI. The length of the CDR3 is 13 residues. The entire variable domain, with the rest obtained from reference TRBV18 and TRBJ1-1, is as follows: NAGVMQNPRHLVRRRGQEARLRCSPMKGHSHVYWYRQLPEEGLKFMVYLQKENIIDESGMPKERFSAEFPKEGPSILRIQQVVRGDSAAYFCASSPPGDTEAFFGQGTRLTVV.

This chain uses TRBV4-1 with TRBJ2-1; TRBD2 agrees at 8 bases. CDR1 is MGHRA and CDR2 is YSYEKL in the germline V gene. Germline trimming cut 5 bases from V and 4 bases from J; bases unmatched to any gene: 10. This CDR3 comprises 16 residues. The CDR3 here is CASSYERGPPYNEQFF. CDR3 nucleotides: TGCGCCAGCAGCTACGAGCGGGGGCCACCTTACAATGAGCAGTTCTTC.

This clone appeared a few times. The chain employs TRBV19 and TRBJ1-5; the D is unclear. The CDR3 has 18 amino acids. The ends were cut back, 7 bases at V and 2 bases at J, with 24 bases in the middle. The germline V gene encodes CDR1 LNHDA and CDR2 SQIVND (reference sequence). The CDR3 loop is CASTLWGGGRAGNQPQHF. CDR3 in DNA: TGTGCCAGTACTCTTTGGGGAGGAGGGAGGGCCGGCAATCAGCCCCAGCATTTT.

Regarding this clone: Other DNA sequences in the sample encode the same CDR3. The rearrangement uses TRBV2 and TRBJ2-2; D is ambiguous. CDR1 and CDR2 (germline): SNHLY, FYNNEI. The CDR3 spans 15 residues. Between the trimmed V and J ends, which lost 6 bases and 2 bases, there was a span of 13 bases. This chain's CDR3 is CASSEQTLNTGELFF. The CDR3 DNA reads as TGTGCCAGCAGCGAACAGACACTCAACACCGGGGAGCTGTTTTTT.

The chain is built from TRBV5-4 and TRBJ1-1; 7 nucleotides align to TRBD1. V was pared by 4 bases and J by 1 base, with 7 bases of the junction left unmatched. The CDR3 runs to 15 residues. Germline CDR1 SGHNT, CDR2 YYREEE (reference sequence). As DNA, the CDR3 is TGTGCCAGCAGCCGCAACAGGGGCCAGAACACTGAAGCTTTCTTT. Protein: CASSRNRGQNTEAFF.

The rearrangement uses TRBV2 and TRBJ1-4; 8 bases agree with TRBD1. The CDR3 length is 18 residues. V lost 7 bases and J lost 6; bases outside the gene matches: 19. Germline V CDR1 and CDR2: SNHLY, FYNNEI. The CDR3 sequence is CASTYPGTGFSIDEKLFF. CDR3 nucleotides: TGTGCCAGCACATACCCTGGGACAGGATTTAGTATCGATGAAAAACTGTTTTTT.

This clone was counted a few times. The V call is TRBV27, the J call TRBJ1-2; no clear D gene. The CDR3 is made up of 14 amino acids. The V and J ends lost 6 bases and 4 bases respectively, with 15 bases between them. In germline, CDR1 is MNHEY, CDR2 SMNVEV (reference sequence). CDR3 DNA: TGTGCCAGCAGCTCTGGCAGCCTAGTCTATGGCTACACCTTC. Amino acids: CASSSGSLVYGYTF.

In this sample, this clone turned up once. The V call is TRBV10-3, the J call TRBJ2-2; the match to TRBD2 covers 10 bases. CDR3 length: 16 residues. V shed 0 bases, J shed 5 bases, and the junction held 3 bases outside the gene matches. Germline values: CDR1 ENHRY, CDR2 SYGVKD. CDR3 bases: TGTGCCATCAGTGAGTCTGGGACTAGCGTTACCGGGGAGCTGTTTTTT. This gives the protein CAISESGTSVTGELFF.

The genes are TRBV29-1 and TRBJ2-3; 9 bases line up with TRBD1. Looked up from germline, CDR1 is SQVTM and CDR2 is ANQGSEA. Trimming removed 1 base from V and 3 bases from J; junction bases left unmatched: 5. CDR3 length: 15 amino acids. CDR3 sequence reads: CSVEGGQGITDTQYF. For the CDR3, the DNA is TGCAGCGTTGAAGGGGGACAGGGTATTACAGATACGCAGTATTTT.

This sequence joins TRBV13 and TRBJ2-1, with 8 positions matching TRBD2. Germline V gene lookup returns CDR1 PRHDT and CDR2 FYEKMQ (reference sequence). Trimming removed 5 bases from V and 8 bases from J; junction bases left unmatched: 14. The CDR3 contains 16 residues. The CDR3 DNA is TGTGCCAGCAGCATAAGCCGGGGGGGGATCAGCGATGAGCAGTTCTTC. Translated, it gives CASSISRGGISDEQFF.

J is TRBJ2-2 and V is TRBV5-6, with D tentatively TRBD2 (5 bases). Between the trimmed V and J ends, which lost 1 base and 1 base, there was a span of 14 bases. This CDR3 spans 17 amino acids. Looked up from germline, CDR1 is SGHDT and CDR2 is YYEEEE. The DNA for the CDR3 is TGTGCCAGCAGCTTGAGCGGCTATTTAAGGAACACCGGGGAGCTGTTTTTT. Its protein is CASSLSGYLRNTGELFF.

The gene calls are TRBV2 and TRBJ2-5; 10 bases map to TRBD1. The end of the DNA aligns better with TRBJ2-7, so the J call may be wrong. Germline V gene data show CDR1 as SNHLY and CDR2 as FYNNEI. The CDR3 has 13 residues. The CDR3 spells CASTRQGAGEQYF. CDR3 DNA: TGTGCCAGCACCCGACAGGGGGCAGGCGAGCAGTACTTC.

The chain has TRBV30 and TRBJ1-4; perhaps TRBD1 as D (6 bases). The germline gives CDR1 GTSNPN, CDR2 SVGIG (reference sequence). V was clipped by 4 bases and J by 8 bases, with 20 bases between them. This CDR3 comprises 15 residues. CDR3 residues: CAWKRRGQQDEKLFF. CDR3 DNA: TGTGCCTGGAAAAGAAGGGGACAACAGGACGAAAAACTGTTTTTT. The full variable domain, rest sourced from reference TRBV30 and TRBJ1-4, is SQTIHQWPATLVQPVGSPLSLECTVEGTSNPNLYWYRQAAGRGLQLLFYSVGIGQISSEVPQNLSASRPQDRQFILSSKKLLLSDSGFYLCAWKRRGQQDEKLFFGSGTQLSVL.

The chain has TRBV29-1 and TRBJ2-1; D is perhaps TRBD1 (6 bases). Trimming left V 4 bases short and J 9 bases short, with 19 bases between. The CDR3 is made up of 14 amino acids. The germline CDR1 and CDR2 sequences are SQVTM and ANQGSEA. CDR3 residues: CSVAAQGLLGEQFF. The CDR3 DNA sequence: TGCAGCGTTGCCGCCCAGGGGTTGCTGGGTGAGCAGTTCTTC.

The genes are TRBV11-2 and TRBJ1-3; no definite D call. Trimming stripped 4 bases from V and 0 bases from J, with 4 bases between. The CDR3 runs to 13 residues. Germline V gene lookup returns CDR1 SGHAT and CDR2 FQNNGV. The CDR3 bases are TGTGCCAGCAGCTCAAACTCTGGAAACACCATATATTTT. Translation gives CASSSNSGNTIYF.

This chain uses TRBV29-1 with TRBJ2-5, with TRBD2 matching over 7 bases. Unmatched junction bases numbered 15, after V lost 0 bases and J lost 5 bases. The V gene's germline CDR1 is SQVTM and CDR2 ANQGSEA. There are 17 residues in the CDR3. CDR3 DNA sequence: TGCAGCGTTGAAGATAGCCTGCTGGGGAGGGCTCGGGAGACCCAGTACTTC. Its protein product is CSVEDSLLGRARETQYF.

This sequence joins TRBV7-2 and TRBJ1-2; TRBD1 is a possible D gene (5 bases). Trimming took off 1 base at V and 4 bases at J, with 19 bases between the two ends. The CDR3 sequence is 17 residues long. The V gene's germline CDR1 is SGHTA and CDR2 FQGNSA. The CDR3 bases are TGTGCCAGCAGCTTAGGTCAGGGCCCTATTTCGGGCTATGGCTACACCTTC. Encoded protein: CASSLGQGPISGYGYTF.